This TCR beta chain was retrieved from a study of CD8+ T cells in alopecia areata. Study at large: A regimen of oral tofacitinib, 5 to 10 mg twice daily, was given to treated patients.

With respect to this clone: Its matching antigen is unknown.

General study findings and limits: Across lesional scalp, and particularly alopecia totalis/universalis, clonality surpassed that of normal scalp. Mice gave a clearer picture of TCR sharing than patients did, possibly for HLA-related reasons. Tissue-resident alphabeta T cells belonging to normal skin likewise get sequenced within scalp specimens.

Researchers took lesional scalp punch biopsies and peripheral blood from people who were alopecia areata patients. The germline V gene encodes CDR1 KGHSH and CDR2 LQKENI. The CDR3 loop spans 14 amino acids. The V end lost 3 bases, the J end lost 3 bases, and 9 bases lay between the germline ends. cDNA prepared by RNA extraction and subsequent reverse transcription served as the template for sequencing. Profiling relied on immunoSEQ multiplex PCR, and the TCRdb table lists in-frame clones only, not all of them. The sample contains several thousand clones, around 50% of which appear only once. The rearrangement uses TRBV18 and TRBJ1-5, with D possibly TRBD1 on 6 matching bases. The input for sequencing was skin, taken at week 0. This receptor was taken from a human donor with alopecia areata. CDR3 residues: CASSPTGNNQPQHF. DNA for the CDR3: TGTGCCAGCTCACCCACAGGGAACAATCAGCCCCAGCATTTT. Combining the CDR3 with reference TRBV18 and TRBJ1-5 gives the whole variable domain NAGVMQNPRHLVRRRGQEARLRCSPMKGHSHVYWYRQLPEEGLKFMVYLQKENIIDESGMPKERFSAEFPKEGPSILRIQQVVRGDSAAYFCASSPTGNNQPQHFGDGTRLSIL.